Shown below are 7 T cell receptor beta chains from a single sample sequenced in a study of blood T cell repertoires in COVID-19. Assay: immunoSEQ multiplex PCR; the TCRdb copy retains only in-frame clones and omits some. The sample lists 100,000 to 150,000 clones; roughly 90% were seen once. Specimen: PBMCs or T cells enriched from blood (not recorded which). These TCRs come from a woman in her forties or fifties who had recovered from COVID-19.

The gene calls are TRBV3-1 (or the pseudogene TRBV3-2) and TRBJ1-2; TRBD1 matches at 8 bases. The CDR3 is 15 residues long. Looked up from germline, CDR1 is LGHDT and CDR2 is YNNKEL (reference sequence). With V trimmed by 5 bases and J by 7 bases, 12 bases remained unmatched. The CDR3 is CASSALDRGRGGYTF. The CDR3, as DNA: TGTGCCAGCAGCGCTCTCGACAGGGGTCGTGGTGGCTACACCTTC.

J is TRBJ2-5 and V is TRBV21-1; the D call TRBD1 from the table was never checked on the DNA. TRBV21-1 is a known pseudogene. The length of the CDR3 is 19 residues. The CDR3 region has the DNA TGTGCCAGCAGCGAAGATTTATCGGCCCAGGGTGGTATCAGAGAGACCCAGTACTTC. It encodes CASSEDLSAQGGIRETQYF.

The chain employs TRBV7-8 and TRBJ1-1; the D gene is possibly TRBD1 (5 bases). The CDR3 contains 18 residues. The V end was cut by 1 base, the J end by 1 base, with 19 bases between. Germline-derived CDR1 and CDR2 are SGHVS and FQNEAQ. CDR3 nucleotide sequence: TGTGCCAGCAGCTTAGGTTCCGCAGGGATCACCCGGAACACTGAAGCTTTCTTT. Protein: CASSLGSAGITRNTEAFF.

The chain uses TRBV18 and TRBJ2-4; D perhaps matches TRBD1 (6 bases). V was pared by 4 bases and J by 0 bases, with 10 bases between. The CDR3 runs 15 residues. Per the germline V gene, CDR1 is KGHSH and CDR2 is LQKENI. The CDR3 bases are TGTGCCAGCTCACTCCCACAGGGAGCCAAAAACATTCAGTACTTC. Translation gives CASSLPQGAKNIQYF.

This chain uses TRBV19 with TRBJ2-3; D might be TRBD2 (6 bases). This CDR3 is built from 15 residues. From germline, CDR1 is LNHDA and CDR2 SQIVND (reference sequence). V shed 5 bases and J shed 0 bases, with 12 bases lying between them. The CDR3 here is CASSFAGRSTDTQYF. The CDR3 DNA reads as TGTGCCAGTAGTTTTGCGGGACGGAGCACAGATACGCAGTATTTT.

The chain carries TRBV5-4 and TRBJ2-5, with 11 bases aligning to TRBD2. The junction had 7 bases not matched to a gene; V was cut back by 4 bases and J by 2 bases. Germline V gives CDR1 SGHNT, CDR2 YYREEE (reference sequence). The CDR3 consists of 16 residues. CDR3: CASSQRTSGFQETQYF. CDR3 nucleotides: TGTGCCAGCAGCCAGAGGACTAGCGGGTTTCAAGAGACCCAGTACTTC.

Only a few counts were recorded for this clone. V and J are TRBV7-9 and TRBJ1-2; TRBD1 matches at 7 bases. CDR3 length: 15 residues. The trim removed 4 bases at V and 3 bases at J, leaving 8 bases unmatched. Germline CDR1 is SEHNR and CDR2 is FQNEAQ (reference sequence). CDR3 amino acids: CASSSGSDRDYGYTF. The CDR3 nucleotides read TGTGCCAGCAGCTCGGGGAGTGACAGGGACTATGGCTACACCTTC.